This paragraph covers one TCR beta chain sequence. The data were obtained in a study of blood T cell repertoires in COVID-19. Data came from immunoSEQ multiplex PCR; TCRdb stores just in-frame clones and leaves some out. The repertoire holds around 500,000 clones, roughly 88% seen once, with around 1.9% in the top ten. Per the germline V gene, CDR1 is LNHDA and CDR2 is SQIVND (reference sequence). V lost 3 bases, J lost 8 bases, and 16 bases stayed unmatched. The length of the CDR3 is 18 residues. The sequenced material came from PBMCs or T cells enriched from blood (not recorded which). This clonotype was obtained from a woman in her 40s who had recovered from COVID-19. The J gene is TRBJ1-6, the V gene TRBV19, with 7 bases matching TRBD1. In DNA, the CDR3 is TGTGCCAGTAGTATCGCAAGGCCCCCGGGAGGGGGCGATTCACCCCTCCACTTT. Encoded protein: CASSIARPPGGGDSPLHF.